Sequencing of this T cell receptor (beta chain) was carried out in a study of cytomegalovirus exposure and HLA in healthy donors. Study-wide results and caveats: In a later analysis, HLA-associated beta chains showed higher expansion and lower generation probabilities than comparable chains. Associated with HLA alleles at 0.05 false discovery rate in a later analysis were about 17,000 TCR beta sequences. Reportedly, fewer N-insertions than the approximately 700-donor mean appeared in an Asian-associated ancestry cluster in a later analysis.

Primers for the PCR totalled 60 Vbeta and 13 Jbeta. The table came from immunoSEQ multiplex PCR; TCRdb's copy has only in-frame clones and leaves some out. Among about 130,000 clones listed, about 74% were seen once. On this clone itself: The antigen is unknown.

CDR1 is SGHDT, CDR2 YYEEEE, per germline. V was cut by 2 bases and J by 5 bases, with 15 bases left in between. The CDR3 is made up of 15 amino acids. The sequence was collected from a man between 18 and 29 years old in good health and CMV-seropositive. This sequence joins TRBV5-6 and TRBJ2-3; D ambiguous. Specimen: PBMCs. CDR3 residues: CASSFYGTKKDTQYF. CDR3 DNA: TGTGCCAGCAGCTTTTACGGTACCAAAAAAGATACGCAGTATTTT.